This T cell receptor (beta chain) derives from a study of metastatic and nonmetastatic thyroid tumors. On the study more broadly: Repertoires were compared across blood and tumor or nodule tissue from malignant and benign thyroid patients. Findings and caveats of the study: According to reports, the diversity of TCR beta was significantly higher in malignant thyroid tumors than in benign nodules, and this held in both blood and tumor samples.

Source study methods: Differences in CDR3 between clinicopathological groups were drawn on to build a classifier intended to discriminate distant-metastatic papillary thyroid cancer patients. TCRdb reanalyzed the PCR reads via MiXCR. V and J calls and clone size were set by TCRdb, not the authors. The data show about 82,000 clones, with around 13% seen just once and roughly 9.6% held by the top ten. Prior to thyroid surgery, none of the patients had received any treatment. This clone has a count of ten or more. Its antigen is unidentified. The origin of this receptor is a female donor with papillary thyroid cancer or a benign thyroid nodule (not recorded which). Some clones in this sample may be carry-over from other donors' samples. The sequencing input was tumor tissue.

This CDR3 reads CAWFGQDNEQFF. DNA for the CDR3: TGTGCCTGGTTCGGACAGGACAATGAGCAGTTCTTC. The chain recombines TRBV30 with TRBJ2-1; 7 bases are shared with TRBD1. V trimming: 5 bases; J trimming: 5 bases; junction bases outside the gene matches: 3. The CDR3 has 12 amino acids. Germline values: CDR1 GTSNPN, CDR2 SVGIG (reference sequence). The full variable domain, with the rest looked up from reference TRBV30 and TRBJ2-1, is SQTIHQWPATLVQPVGSPLSLECTVEGTSNPNLYWYRQAAGRGLQLLFYSVGIGQISSEVPQNLSASRPQDRQFILSSKKLLLSDSGFYLCAWFGQDNEQFFGPGTRLTVL.